The entry below gives a single T cell receptor beta chain sequence along with its context. This clone was counted only a few times. The antigen it recognizes is unknown. Base qualities are missing; no much larger clone stands one base away. The sample comes from a study of intratumoral heterogeneity in liver cancer. Looking at the study overall: Across the full 14-patient cohort, most patients were male and the median age was approximately 59 years. A total of 70 or so multiregional samples from about 14 HCC patients, consisting of roughly 50 tumoral and 20 or so adjacent nontumoral regions, were included in the overall cohort. To examine intratumor heterogeneity, the study integrated RNA-seq, DNA sequencing, TCR-seq and SNP array data obtained from multiple regions of hepatocellular carcinoma specimens.

Early-stage hepatocellular carcinoma was present in all patients, and no therapy was administered to any patient before surgical resection. Sampled areas lacked macroscopic evidence of necrosis or hemorrhage. TCR sequencing (ImmunoSeq) was performed on multiple regions from a couple of patients. Frozen tissue samples from resection were taken at least 1 cm away from one another. Samples with the label N were taken from nontumoral liver tissue next to the tumor. Genomic DNA was extracted from bulk tissue using the DNeasy blood and tissue kit. Reading from cysteine to phenylalanine, the CDR3 counts 13 amino acids. Only the CDR3 DNA stays, 39 bases, in frame from base 1. The germline V gene yields SQVTM for CDR1 and ANQGSEA for CDR2. V and J are trimmed by 3 bases and 9 bases, and the gene matches miss 2 bases of the junction. Here is what the overall study found, with its caveats: The authors acknowledged a relatively low patient number and under-sampled tumor-infiltrating lymphocyte representation as limitations.

The immunoSEQ assay was used to sequence TCR beta chain CDR3 regions from genomic DNA. Rearranged VDJ segments were amplified with primers that anneal to V and J segments. In the original analysis: The ImmunoSeq Analyzer software was used to compute clonality and richness metrics. Clones with differential abundance between regions were identified with Fisher's exact test combined with a beta-binomial method for additional stringency. TCRdb provides this immuneACCESS table in a form limited to in-frame rearrangements. Some clones are lacking; in checked studies, under half of them reflect an unresolved V gene, and why the rest are absent is not known. V and J calls plus clone size are reproduced from that table; the DNA served to infer D and trimming. The sample table lists some 20,000 clones, roughly 73% of them with a count of one. Approximately 18% of the sample lies in the top ten.

The receptor was isolated from a woman aged 70-85 years with hepatocellular carcinoma. Sequenced material: tumor-adjacent normal tissue, taken before any cancer treatment. The rearrangement joined TRBV29-1 to TRBJ2-1, and 13 junctional nucleotides match TRBD2. The CDR3 amino acid sequence is: CSVDGLAGVEQFF. The bases are TGCAGCGTTGATGGACTAGCGGGAGTTGAGCAGTTCTTC.